One TCR beta chain is described in this entry. Its antigen is undetermined. V dropped 8 bases and J dropped 4 bases, with 16 bases sitting between them. CDR1 and CDR2 from the germline V gene are MGHRA and YSYEKL. The CDR3 loop spans 14 amino acids. The data belong to a study of shared clonotypes between healthy human individuals. Study-wide findings and caveats: As a rule, naive subsets had a larger estimated richness than memory subsets.

Assay used: immunoSEQ multiplex PCR; TCRdb lists only in-frame clones, some missing. This repertoire shows roughly 1,500,000 clones, 97% to 99% found once; its top ten account for about 0.34%. The clonotype was recovered from a man aged 25-40 years in good health. The chain couples TRBV4-1 to TRBJ2-3; TRBD2 is a possible D gene (5 bases). The specimen was naive CD4+ T cells sorted from blood. The subset was: CD45RA+ positively selected. CDR3 DNA: TGCGCCAGCCAGCCTCGTGGAGGATCAGATACGCAGTATTTT. Its protein product is CASQPRGGSDTQYF.